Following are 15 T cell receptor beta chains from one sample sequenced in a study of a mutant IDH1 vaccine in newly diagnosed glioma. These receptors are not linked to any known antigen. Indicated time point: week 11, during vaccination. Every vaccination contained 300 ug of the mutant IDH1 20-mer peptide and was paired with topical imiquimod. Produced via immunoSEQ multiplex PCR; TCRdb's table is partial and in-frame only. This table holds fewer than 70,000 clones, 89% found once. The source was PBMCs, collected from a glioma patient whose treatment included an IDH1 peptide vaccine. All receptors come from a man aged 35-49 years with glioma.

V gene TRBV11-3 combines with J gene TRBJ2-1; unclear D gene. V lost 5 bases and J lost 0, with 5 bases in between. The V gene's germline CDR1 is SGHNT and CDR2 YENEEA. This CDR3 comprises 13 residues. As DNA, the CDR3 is TGTGCCAGCAGCCTTTCCTCCTACAATGAGCAGTTCTTC. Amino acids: CASSLSSYNEQFF.

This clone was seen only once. CDR3 bases: TGTGCCAGTAGTCCCCGAGTGAACACTGAAGCTTTCTTT. Translation gives CASSPRVNTEAFF. The chain links TRBV19 to TRBJ1-1; D is undetermined. The CDR3 length is 13 residues. V was cut by 5 bases and J by 0 bases, with 7 bases left in between. The germline V gene has CDR1 LNHDA and CDR2 SQIVND (reference sequence).

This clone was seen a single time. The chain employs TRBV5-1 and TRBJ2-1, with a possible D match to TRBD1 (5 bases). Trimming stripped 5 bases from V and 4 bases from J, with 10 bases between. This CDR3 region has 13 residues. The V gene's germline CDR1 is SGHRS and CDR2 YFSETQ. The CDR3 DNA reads TGCGCCAGCAGGTTAGACAGTTACAATGAGCAGTTCTTC. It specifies CASRLDSYNEQFF. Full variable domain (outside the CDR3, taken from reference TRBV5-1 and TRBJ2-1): KAGVTQTPRYLIKTRGQQVTLSCSPISGHRSVSWYQQTPGQGLQFLFEYFSETQRNKGNFPGRFSGRQFSNSRSEMNVSTLELGDSALYLCASRLDSYNEQFFGPGTRLTVL.

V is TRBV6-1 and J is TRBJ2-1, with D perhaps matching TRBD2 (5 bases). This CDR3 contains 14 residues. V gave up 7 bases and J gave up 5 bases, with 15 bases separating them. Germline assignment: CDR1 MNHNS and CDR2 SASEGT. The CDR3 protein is CASKPVGVHNEQFF. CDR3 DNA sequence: TGTGCCAGCAAGCCTGTCGGGGTACACAATGAGCAGTTCTTC.

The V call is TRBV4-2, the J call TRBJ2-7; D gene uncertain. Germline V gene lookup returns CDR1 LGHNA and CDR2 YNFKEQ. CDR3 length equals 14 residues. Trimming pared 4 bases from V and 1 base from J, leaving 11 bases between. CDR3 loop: CASSLRTGSYEQYF. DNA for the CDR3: TGTGCCAGCAGCCTAAGGACGGGTTCCTACGAGCAGTACTTC.

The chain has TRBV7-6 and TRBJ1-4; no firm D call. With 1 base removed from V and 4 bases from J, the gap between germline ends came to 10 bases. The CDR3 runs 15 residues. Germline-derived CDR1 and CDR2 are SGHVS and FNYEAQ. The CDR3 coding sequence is TGTGCCAGCAGCTTAGGGCAGATACGTAATGAAAAACTGTTTTTT. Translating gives CASSLGQIRNEKLFF.

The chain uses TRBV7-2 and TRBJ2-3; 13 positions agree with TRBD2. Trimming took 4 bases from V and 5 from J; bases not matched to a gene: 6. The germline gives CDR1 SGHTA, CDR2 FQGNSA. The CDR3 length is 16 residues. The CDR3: CASSSSLAGGRDTQYF. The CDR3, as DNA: TGTGCCAGCAGCTCCTCACTAGCGGGAGGGCGAGATACGCAGTATTTT.

The CDR3 nucleotides read TGTGCCAGCAGTAGCATGGGCGAGCAGTACGTC. This translates into CASSSMGEQYV. The chain uses TRBV28 and TRBJ2-7, with unresolved D. Germline lookup yields CDR1 MDHEN and CDR2 SYDVKM. There are 11 residues in the CDR3. V lost 5 bases to trimming and J lost 6 bases, with 8 bases between them.

CDR3 nucleotide sequence: TGTGCCAGCAGTCAATCCGACGTTTGGCTAGGGGATTACGAGCAGTACTTC. Translating gives CASSQSDVWLGDYEQYF. The chain links TRBV2 to TRBJ2-7, with D possibly TRBD1 on 5 matching bases. The CDR3 consists of 17 residues. The V gene lost 5 bases and the J gene lost 4 bases, with 24 bases spanning the gap. Germline values: CDR1 SNHLY, CDR2 FYNNEI.

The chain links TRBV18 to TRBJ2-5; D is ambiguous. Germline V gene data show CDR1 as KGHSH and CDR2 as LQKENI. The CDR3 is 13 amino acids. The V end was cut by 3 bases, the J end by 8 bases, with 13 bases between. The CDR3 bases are TGTGCCAGCTCACCTCAGGTGGTGGACACCCAGTACTTC. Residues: CASSPQVVDTQYF. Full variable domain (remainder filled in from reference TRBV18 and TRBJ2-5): NAGVMQNPRHLVRRRGQEARLRCSPMKGHSHVYWYRQLPEEGLKFMVYLQKENIIDESGMPKERFSAEFPKEGPSILRIQQVVRGDSAAYFCASSPQVVDTQYFGPGTRLLVL.

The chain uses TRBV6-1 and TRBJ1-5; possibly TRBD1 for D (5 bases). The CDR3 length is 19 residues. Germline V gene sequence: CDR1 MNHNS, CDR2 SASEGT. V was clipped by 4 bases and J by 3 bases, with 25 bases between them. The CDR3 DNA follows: TGTGCCAGCAGTGGCTTAGCCGACGGGGCAGGCCCCTACAATCAGCCCCAGCATTTT. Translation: CASSGLADGAGPYNQPQHF.

The CDR3 sequence: CASSREGSGANVLTF. In DNA, the CDR3 is TGTGCCAGCAGTCGGGAGGGCTCTGGGGCCAACGTCCTGACTTTC. The chain is built from TRBV2 and TRBJ2-6, with 8 bases lining up with TRBD2. Germline V lookup: CDR1 SNHLY, CDR2 FYNNEI. The trim removed 5 bases at V and 0 bases at J, leaving 0 bases unmatched. The CDR3 length is 15 residues. Full variable domain (rest looked up from reference TRBV2 and TRBJ2-6): EPEVTQTPSHQVTQMGQEVILRCVPISNHLYFYWYRQILGQKVEFLVSFYNNEISEKSEIFDDQFSVERPDGSNFTLKIRSTKLEDSAMYFCASSREGSGANVLTFGAGSRLTVL.

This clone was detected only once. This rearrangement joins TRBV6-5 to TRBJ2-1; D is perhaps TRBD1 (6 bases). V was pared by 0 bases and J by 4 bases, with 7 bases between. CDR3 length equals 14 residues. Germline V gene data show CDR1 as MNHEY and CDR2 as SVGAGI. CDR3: CASSYSQGYNEQFF. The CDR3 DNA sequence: TGTGCCAGCAGTTACTCACAGGGTTACAATGAGCAGTTCTTC.

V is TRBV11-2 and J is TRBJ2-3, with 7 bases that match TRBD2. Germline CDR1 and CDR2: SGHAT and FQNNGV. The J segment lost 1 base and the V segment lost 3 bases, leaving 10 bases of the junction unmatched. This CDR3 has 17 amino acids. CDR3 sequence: CASSLNGLSGGTDTQYF. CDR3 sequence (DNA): TGTGCCAGCAGCTTGAATGGGCTCAGCGGGGGCACAGATACGCAGTATTTT.

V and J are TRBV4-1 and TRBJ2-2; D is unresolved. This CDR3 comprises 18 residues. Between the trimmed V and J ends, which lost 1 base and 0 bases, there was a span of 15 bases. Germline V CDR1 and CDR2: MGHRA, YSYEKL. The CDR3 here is CASSQVVGFRTNTGELFF. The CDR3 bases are TGCGCCAGCAGCCAAGTAGTTGGGTTCCGTACGAACACCGGGGAGCTGTTTTTT.